One T cell receptor (beta chain) is described in this entry. The target antigen is unknown. With a J-beta primer mix and a sample-barcoded 5' primer, a second PCR ran about 7 to 12 cycles. TCRdb re-analysed the 5' RACE reads in MiXCR, keeping a single row per CDR3 protein. The sample lists roughly 1.5 million distinct CDR3 sequences; about 45% were seen once. CDR1 SQVTM and CDR2 ANQGSEA come from the germline V gene. The CDR3 has 10 residues. This entry is derived from a study of blood T cells in healthy people across ages. Study-level background: Template switching recovered approximately one barcoded beta molecule for every two T cells. Findings and limits, study-wide: TCR beta diversity correlated strongly with naive T cell percentage.

This clonotype was obtained from a woman in her late teens or twenties in good health. The sequenced sample was blood. The chain carries TRBV29-1 and TRBJ1-1; D call uncertain. Written as DNA, the CDR3 is TGCAGGAGGAGGAACACTGAAGCTTTCTTT. Translation gives CRRRNTEAFF.